This T cell receptor beta chain was recovered during a study of siplizumab effects on memory and regulatory T cells. The study's findings and limits: Just a small share of alloreactive clones was traced back to unstimulated subsets.

The data were produced by immunoSEQ multiplex PCR, yet TCRdb's version contains in-frame clones alone and is incomplete. The sample records around 110,000 clones, about 94% being singletons. This clone was found a few times. What it binds is unknown. Sequenced: non-Treg CD4+ T cells sorted from blood. The TCR was taken from a human donor in good health.

CDR3 residues: CASSPHGGSSYEQYF. CDR3 in DNA: TGTGCCAGCAGCCCACACGGTGGGAGCTCCTACGAGCAGTACTTC. This rearrangement joins TRBV7-3 to TRBJ2-7, with D possibly TRBD2 on 5 matching bases. The CDR3 sequence is 15 residues long. From germline, CDR1 is SGHTA and CDR2 FQGTGA. Trimming stripped 5 bases from V and 0 bases from J, with 14 bases between. The full variable domain, rest sourced from reference TRBV7-3 and TRBJ2-7, is GAGVSQTPSNKVTEKGKYVELRCDPISGHTALYWYRQSLGQGPEFLIYFQGTGAADDSGLPNDRFFAVRPEGSVSTLKIQRTERGDSAVYLCASSPHGGSSYEQYFGPGTRLTVT.